The TCR beta chain described here comes from a study of T cell responses to AZD1222 COVID-19 vaccine. Repertoires were generated with immunoSEQ multiplex PCR, while TCRdb's copy carries only in-frame clones and drops some. The sample lists 95,000 to 150,000 clones, 92% occurring once. V gave up 6 bases and J gave up 5 bases, with 13 bases separating them. The length of the CDR3 is 13 residues. In germline, CDR1 is MNHEY, CDR2 SVGAGI. This sequence originates from an adult in good health. The material sequenced was peripheral blood, taken on day 0 of AZD1222 vaccination. The chain couples TRBV6-5 to TRBJ2-5; D is uncertain. This CDR3 is CASRAEVRETQYF. The DNA for the CDR3 is TGTGCCAGCAGGGCCGAGGTACGGGAGACCCAGTACTTC.